These 28 T cell receptor beta chains originate from one sample sequenced in a study of OX40 agonist ivuxolimab in advanced cancers. Profiled with immunoSEQ multiplex PCR; TCRdb holds only in-frame clones, not every one. The sample lists some 74,000 clones, less than 90% occurring once. Here the sequenced sample was CD4+ or CD8+ T cells sorted from blood, taken in a trial of the OX40 agonist ivuxolimab. The receptors originated from an adult with an advanced solid tumor such as melanoma, head and neck, liver or kidney cancer.

The chain uses TRBV7-2 and TRBJ2-5; 8 bases are a match to TRBD2. From germline, CDR1 is SGHTA and CDR2 FQGNSA. CDR3 length: 14 residues. The J segment lost 2 bases and the V segment lost 1 base, leaving 0 bases of the junction unmatched. The CDR3 is CASSLGGGQETQYF. Here the CDR3 DNA reads TGTGCCAGCAGCTTAGGCGGGGGGCAAGAGACCCAGTACTTC.

This chain's CDR3 is CASSPRTGEVHEQYF. DNA for the CDR3: TGCGCCAGCAGCCCCAGGACAGGTGAGGTCCACGAGCAGTACTTC. This rearrangement joins TRBV5-1 to TRBJ2-7, with 7 bases lining up with TRBD1. The CDR3 is 15 residues long. The J segment lost 5 bases and the V segment lost 4 bases, leaving 12 bases of the junction unmatched. CDR1 is SGHRS and CDR2 is YFSETQ in the germline V gene. The full variable domain, in which reference TRBV5-1 and TRBJ2-7 provide the parts outside the CDR3, is KAGVTQTPRYLIKTRGQQVTLSCSPISGHRSVSWYQQTPGQGLQFLFEYFSETQRNKGNFPGRFSGRQFSNSRSEMNVSTLELGDSALYLCASSPRTGEVHEQYFGPGTRLTVT.

In its sample, this clone was seen once. The junction departs from germline at one end; a sequencing error may be responsible. This rearrangement joins TRBV7-7 to TRBJ1-1; D is ambiguous. The CDR3 has 14 amino acids. Germline loops: CDR1 SSHAT, CDR2 FNYEAQ (reference sequence). The CDR3 DNA follows: TGTGCTAGCAGCCCCCAAAGTCTGAACACTGAAGCTTTCTTT. Its translation: CASSPQSLNTEAFF.

This sequence joins TRBV7-3 and TRBJ2-5; 7 bases align to TRBD2. J was trimmed by 3 bases and V by 5 bases; bases with no gene match: 6. Germline CDR1 SGHTA, CDR2 FQGTGA. CDR3 length equals 14 residues. The CDR3 DNA reads as TGTGCCAGCAGCCGGAGGGCGGGAGAAGAGACCCAGTACTTC. Protein: CASSRRAGEETQYF.

The chain has TRBV7-2 and TRBJ2-3, with D unclear. The CDR3 has 14 amino acids. Germline loops: CDR1 SGHTA, CDR2 FQGNSA. Trimming cost V 1 base and J 4 bases, with 9 bases left between them. The CDR3 DNA follows: TGTGCCAGCAGCTTAGATTCGGGCGCAGATACGCAGTATTTT. Its translation is CASSLDSGADTQYF.

The genes are TRBV9 and TRBJ2-2; TRBD1 agrees at 9 bases. There are 16 residues in the CDR3. Germline assignment: CDR1 SGDLS and CDR2 YYNGEE. With V trimmed by 4 bases and J by 6 bases, 10 bases remained unmatched. This chain's CDR3 is CASSSDGTGFPGELFF. CDR3 nucleotide sequence: TGTGCCAGCAGCTCAGACGGGACAGGGTTTCCCGGGGAGCTGTTTTTT.

The J gene is TRBJ1-1, the V gene TRBV6-5; D is undetermined. V was cut by 9 bases and J by 5 bases, with 19 bases left in between. The germline gives CDR1 MNHEY, CDR2 SVGAGI. The CDR3 extends over 14 amino acids. The CDR3 nucleotides read TGTGCCAGTTCCGACTTAAGGGTCGGTACTGAAGCTTTCTTT. Its protein product is CASSDLRVGTEAFF.

The J gene is TRBJ2-1, the V gene TRBV5-1; no firm D call. The CDR3 is made up of 13 amino acids. V was clipped by 6 bases and J by 7 bases, with 14 bases between them. From germline, CDR1 is SGHRS and CDR2 YFSETQ. CDR3 sequence (DNA): TGCGCCAGCACTACGAATATAGCAAATGAGCAGTTCTTC. Translated, it gives CASTTNIANEQFF.

This clone was counted once. The chain carries TRBV7-2 and TRBJ2-6; the D gene is possibly TRBD1 (6 bases). Germline V CDR1 and CDR2: SGHTA, FQGNSA. This CDR3 comprises 17 residues. V shed 3 bases and J shed 0 bases, with 12 bases lying between them. Here the CDR3 reads CASSFSGTPSGANVLTF. As DNA, the CDR3 is TGTGCCAGCAGCTTTTCCGGGACACCCTCTGGGGCCAACGTCCTGACTTTC.

This sequence joins TRBV2 and TRBJ2-2; 9 bases align to TRBD1. CDR1 and CDR2 from the germline V gene are SNHLY and FYNNEI. The ends lost 7 bases at V and 7 bases at J; junction bases unmatched: 7. The CDR3 consists of 14 residues. DNA for the CDR3: TGTGCCAGCATGCGGACAGGGGTTATCGGGGAGCTGTTTTTT. The encoded protein is CASMRTGVIGELFF.

This clone was recorded once. The rearrangement uses TRBV7-2 and TRBJ2-7; 8 positions agree with TRBD2. The CDR3 is 15 amino acids. V lost 5 bases, J lost 3 bases, and 9 bases stayed unmatched. Germline CDR1 SGHTA, CDR2 FQGNSA. The DNA of the CDR3 is TGTGCCAGCAGCCTCGGGACTAGGGAGATCTACGAGCAGTACTTC. Translating it yields CASSLGTREIYEQYF.

J is TRBJ1-6 and V is TRBV2, with 8 bases that match TRBD1. The junction had 10 bases not matched to a gene; V was cut back by 5 bases and J by 7 bases. Germline CDR1 and CDR2: SNHLY and FYNNEI. The CDR3 spans 16 residues. The CDR3 DNA reads as TGTGCCAGCAGTCTTACTCAGGGGGCCCGGAATTCACCCCTCCACTTT. Translated: CASSLTQGARNSPLHF.

The gene calls are TRBV14 and TRBJ2-7; 9 nucleotides match TRBD1. The CDR3 runs to 13 residues. Germline V gene sequence: CDR1 SGHDN, CDR2 FVKESK. J was trimmed by 12 bases and V by 4 bases; bases with no gene match: 10. The CDR3 DNA reads as TGTGCCAGCAGCCCGGGACAGGGCCTAAAGGGGTACTTC. Its translation: CASSPGQGLKGYF.

The V gene is TRBV7-8, the J gene TRBJ1-2, with 9 nucleotides matching TRBD1. Germline V gives CDR1 SGHVS, CDR2 FQNEAQ. The CDR3 runs 16 residues. The J segment lost 5 bases and the V segment lost 5 bases, leaving 12 bases of the junction unmatched. CDR3 loop: CASSAQLTGGGYGYTF. Written as DNA, the CDR3 is TGTGCCAGCAGCGCCCAACTCACAGGGGGCGGGTATGGCTACACCTTC.

The rearrangement uses TRBV4-1 and TRBJ2-1; a weak D match, TRBD2 (5 bases). The CDR3 consists of 14 residues. Germline V CDR1 and CDR2: MGHRA, YSYEKL. The germline V and J ends were trimmed by 0 bases and 15 bases, with 18 bases remaining between them. Here the CDR3 reads CASSQDEWLAYRFF. For the CDR3, the DNA is TGCGCCAGCAGCCAAGATGAGTGGTTAGCGTATCGGTTCTTC.

This chain links TRBV29-1 with TRBJ2-7; D is unresolved. V lost 0 bases, J lost 5 bases, and 8 bases lay in between. The CDR3 length is 12 residues. Germline-derived CDR1 and CDR2 are SQVTM and ANQGSEA. The CDR3 DNA reads TGCAGCGTTGAAGAGGCTGGAAACGAGCAGTACTTC. It specifies CSVEEAGNEQYF.

The chain couples TRBV9 to TRBJ2-2; 8 positions match TRBD2. Germline trimming cut 3 bases from V and 5 bases from J; bases unmatched to any gene: 9. Germline V CDR1 and CDR2: SGDLS, YYNGEE. CDR3 length: 16 amino acids. DNA of the CDR3: TGTGCCAGCAGCGCCGCGGGGGGATGGGTGACCGGGGAGCTGTTTTTT. Translation gives CASSAAGGWVTGELFF.

The chain couples TRBV30 to TRBJ2-2; D is possibly TRBD2 (5 bases). The germline CDR1 and CDR2 sequences are GTSNPN and SVGIG (reference sequence). The CDR3 covers 14 residues. The V and J ends lost 4 bases and 7 bases respectively, with 16 bases between them. The CDR3, as DNA: TGTGCCTGGACCGCGGGCTTACGGGGCGGGGAGCTGTTTTTT. Translating gives CAWTAGLRGGELFF.

The rearrangement joins TRBV7-9 to TRBJ2-7; D is undetermined. Germline V gives CDR1 SEHNR, CDR2 FQNEAQ (reference sequence). The CDR3 length is 17 residues. V was trimmed by 2 bases and J by 1 base, leaving 18 bases between them. The CDR3 region is CASSLNVQSGFSYEQYF. The CDR3 nucleotides read TGTGCCAGCAGCTTAAACGTCCAGTCAGGCTTTTCCTACGAGCAGTACTTC.

The chain has TRBV6-1 and TRBJ1-2; D might be TRBD1 (5 bases). Germline V gives CDR1 MNHNS, CDR2 SASEGT. CDR3 size: 15 residues. The ends were cut back, 1 base at V and 5 bases at J, with 14 bases in the middle. The CDR3 loop is CASSEVRQGVYGYTF. The CDR3 DNA reads TGTGCCAGCAGTGAAGTGCGTCAGGGCGTATATGGCTACACCTTC.

The chain is built from TRBV4-1 and TRBJ2-2; TRBD2 matches 9 bases. CDR1 is MGHRA and CDR2 is YSYEKL in the germline V gene. There are 15 residues in the CDR3. V shed 8 bases, J shed 7 bases, and the junction held 11 bases outside the gene matches. CDR3 in amino acids: CASVPAAGGGGELFF. CDR3 coding DNA: TGCGCCAGCGTCCCCGCCGCGGGGGGGGGCGGGGAGCTGTTTTTT.

This rearrangement joins TRBV6-5 to TRBJ2-5; TRBD1 is a possible D gene (7 bases). Deletions cut 5 bases from V and 5 bases from J, with 12 bases between. The CDR3 extends over 13 amino acids. The germline V gene encodes CDR1 MNHEY and CDR2 SVGAGI. For the CDR3, the DNA is TGTGCCAGCAGTGTACAGGGGAGGGAGACCCAGTACTTC. Translated, it gives CASSVQGRETQYF.

The CDR3 bases are TGTGCCAGTAGTATGCCCGGGACGGGGAGCATGAACACTGAAGCTTTCTTT. Translating it yields CASSMPGTGSMNTEAFF. The chain uses TRBV19 and TRBJ1-1; D may be TRBD1 (5 bases). This CDR3 has 17 amino acids. Germline CDR1 LNHDA, CDR2 SQIVND (reference sequence). Trimming took 3 bases from V and 0 from J, leaving 17 bases between them.

The chain has TRBV4-2 and TRBJ2-6, with a tentative D call TRBD2 (5 bases). Trimming removed 1 base from V and 2 bases from J, with 9 bases in between. From germline, CDR1 is LGHNA and CDR2 YNFKEQ. This CDR3 is built from 16 residues. DNA for the CDR3: TGTGCCAGCAGCCAAGCTATCGGGGCTGGGGCCAACGTCCTGACTTTC. It codes for CASSQAIGAGANVLTF.

This clone was counted between two and nine times. The chain is built from TRBV6-1 and TRBJ2-5; 11 nucleotides agree with TRBD2. This CDR3 has 17 residues. Germline-derived CDR1 and CDR2 are MNHNS and SASEGT. After removal of 1 base from V and 4 bases from J, the junction contained 8 bases not matched to a gene. The CDR3: CASSEGALAGGGETQYF. DNA for the CDR3: TGTGCCAGCAGTGAAGGGGCTCTAGCGGGGGGCGGAGAGACCCAGTACTTC.

This clone has only one observation. V is TRBV27 and J is TRBJ1-2, with TRBD1 as a possible D gene (5 bases). V lost 5 bases to trimming and J lost 5 bases, with 9 bases between them. The germline V gene has CDR1 MNHEY and CDR2 SMNVEV (reference sequence). The CDR3 length is 12 residues. The CDR3 DNA reads as TGTGCCAGCAGTCCACGGGGGTATGGCTACACCTTC. Translation gives CASSPRGYGYTF.

This clone was counted between two and nine times. The chain has TRBV7-6 and TRBJ2-3, with D maybe TRBD1 (5 bases). This CDR3 has 13 residues. Germline CDR1 SGHVS, CDR2 FNYEAQ. V dropped 5 bases and J dropped 2 bases, with 8 bases sitting between them. The CDR3: CASSPTDTDTQYF. Written as DNA, the CDR3 is TGTGCCAGCAGCCCGACAGACACAGATACGCAGTATTTT.

The rearrangement links TRBV15 to TRBJ2-3, with D possibly matching TRBD1 (6 bases). With 2 bases removed from V and 4 bases from J, the gap between germline ends came to 7 bases. CDR1 is LNHNV, CDR2 YYDKDF, per germline (reference sequence). This CDR3 comprises 13 residues. CDR3 sequence reads: CATSRSGADTQYF. The CDR3 nucleotides read TGTGCCACCAGCAGATCAGGGGCAGATACGCAGTATTTT.